The rows below give T cell receptor beta chains drawn from one sample of a study of response to subunit inactivated influenza vaccine. One entry per CDR3 protein results from TCRdb running MiXCR on the RT-PCR reads. The sample contains approximately 480,000 distinct CDR3 sequences, approximately 11% of which appear only once. The starting material was PBMCs from blood, obtained about 6 weeks after vaccination. All receptors derive from a man over 45 who received an inactivated influenza vaccine. CDR3s include the opening cysteine and the closing phenylalanine or tryptophan. The D gene is left open where the match is weak. Some rows have no size entry. The others give once, few or many, or a class for an expanded clone.

J gene | V gene | D gene | clone size | CDR3 protein | CDR3 DNA
TRBJ2-5 | TRBV5-5 | NA | few | CASSYGDLEGARGRTQYF | TGTGCCAGCAGCTACGGGGATCTCGAGGGAGCTCGGGGTAGGACCCAGTACTTC
TRBJ2-5 | TRBV5-4 | NA | NA | CASSSGWDSGQTQYF | TGTGCCAGCAGCTCTGGATGGGACTCGGGACAGACCCAGTACTTC
TRBJ1-2 | TRBV12-3/TRBV12-4 | NA | NA | CASSYTGNGYTF | TGTGCCAGCAGCTATACAGGGAATGGCTACACCTTC
TRBJ2-7 | TRBV10-3 | NA | many | CAISVQGKAYEQYF | TGTGCCATCAGTGTACAGGGTAAGGCCTACGAGCAGTACTTC
TRBJ1-2 | TRBV12-3/TRBV12-4 | NA | NA | CASSLGRRRSYTF | TGTGCCAGCAGTTTAGGACGGCGAAGGAGCTACACCTTC
TRBJ2-5 | TRBV7-2 | NA | few | CASSLAGLRQETQYF | TGTGCCAGCAGCTTAGCGGGTTTAAGGCAAGAGACCCAGTACTTC
TRBJ2-3 | TRBV10-3 | NA | many | CAISGGTGDTQYF | TGTGCCATCAGTGGCGGGACGGGAGATACGCAGTATTTT
TRBJ2-7 | TRBV28 | TRBD2 | NA | CASSPGGGVPWEQYF | TGTGCCAGCAGCCCCGGCGGGGGGGTGCCCTGGGAGCAGTACTTC
TRBJ2-1 | TRBV6-2/TRBV6-3 | TRBD2 | NA | CASIQRREGRNEQFF | TGTGCCAGCATCCAGCGGCGGGAGGGCCGAAATGAGCAGTTCTTC
TRBJ2-7 | TRBV27 | NA | NA | CASSLNSVAEQYF | TGTGCCAGCAGTTTAAACTCTGTGGCCGAGCAGTACTTC
TRBJ1-1 | TRBV23-1 | NA | many | CASSQSTRTEAFF | TGCGCCAGCAGTCAATCGACTCGTACTGAAGCTTTCTTT
TRBJ1-6 | TRBV12-3/TRBV12-4 | NA | few | CASSSDPVWGSPLHF | TGTGCCAGCAGTTCCGACCCGGTTTGGGGTTCACCCCTCCACTTT
TRBJ2-1 | TRBV9 | TRBD1 | NA | CASSIGQGPDNEQFF | TGTGCCAGCAGCATCGGACAGGGACCTGACAATGAGCAGTTCTTC
TRBJ2-1 | TRBV6-2/TRBV6-3 | NA | NA | CASNTGATSFDEQFF | TGTGCCAGCAACACCGGGGCTACTAGTTTCGATGAGCAGTTCTTC
TRBJ2-3 | TRBV7-9 | TRBD2 | once | CASSLVPSGGSTDTQYF | TGTGCCAGCAGCTTAGTTCCTAGCGGGGGGAGCACAGATACGCAGTATTTT
TRBJ2-1 | TRBV13 | NA | NA | CASSLSRFNEQFF | TGTGCCAGCAGCTTATCCCGTTTCAATGAGCAGTTCTTC
TRBJ1-2 | TRBV11-2 | NA | NA | CASSLDPTVYYGYTF | TGTGCCAGCAGCTTAGATCCCACTGTCTACTATGGCTACACCTTC
TRBJ2-7 | TRBV20-1 | NA | few | CSAEYSTAEQYF | TGCAGTGCGGAGTACTCAACAGCCGAGCAGTACTTC
TRBJ2-5 | TRBV29-1 | NA | many | CSTGMGGAGETQYF | TGCAGCACTGGTATGGGCGGGGCCGGAGAGACCCAGTACTTC
TRBJ2-7 | TRBV20-1 | NA | many | CSARGLRGSTDEQYF | TGCAGTGCTAGAGGGTTGCGGGGTTCTACCGACGAGCAGTACTTC
TRBJ2-2 | TRBV28 | NA | NA | CASSEVRYTGELFF | TGTGCCAGCAGTGAGGTCCGATACACCGGGGAGCTGTTTTTT
TRBJ1-2 | TRBV24-1 | NA | many | CATSDSTRGLYGYTF | TGTGCCACCAGTGATTCCACCCGGGGCCTCTATGGCTACACCTTC
TRBJ2-6 | TRBV15 | NA | NA | CATSLSGRGANVLTF | TGTGCCACCAGTTTGTCAGGGCGTGGGGCCAACGTCCTGACTTTC
TRBJ2-1 | TRBV20-1 | TRBD2 | NA | CSARSGRALNEQFF | TGCAGTGCTCGAAGCGGGAGGGCCCTCAATGAGCAGTTCTTC
TRBJ2-1 | TRBV10-3 | TRBD2 | few | CAISGISGGLDNEQFF | TGTGCCATCAGCGGCATCAGCGGGGGTCTAGACAATGAGCAGTTCTTC
TRBJ1-5 | TRBV5-1 | NA | NA | CASSEDTGGNQPQHF | TGCGCCAGCAGCGAAGATACAGGAGGCAATCAGCCCCAGCATTTT
TRBJ2-7 | TRBV20-1 | TRBD1 | NA | CSAPTGVYEQYF | TGCAGTGCTCCTACAGGGGTCTACGAGCAGTACTTC
TRBJ2-5 | TRBV5-1 | TRBD2 | NA | CASSSRTSGGPGTQYF | TGCGCCAGCAGCTCACGGACTAGCGGGGGCCCCGGGACCCAGTACTTC
TRBJ2-5 | TRBV29-1 | TRBD2 | NA | CSVGGGGAETQYF | TGCAGCGTTGGTGGCGGGGGGGCAGAGACCCAGTACTTC
TRBJ2-3 | TRBV18 | NA | few | CASSPIQTDTQYF | TGTGCCAGCTCACCAATCCAGACAGATACGCAGTATTTT
TRBJ2-7 | TRBV12-3/TRBV12-4 | TRBD2 | NA | CASSFALTAGYEQYF | TGTGCCAGCAGTTTTGCTTTAACAGCGGGATACGAGCAGTACTTC
TRBJ2-7 | TRBV6-6 | NA | few | CASSYPGYEQYF | TGTGCCAGCAGTTACCCAGGCTACGAGCAGTACTTC
TRBJ1-1 | TRBV7-8 | TRBD1 | few | CASRGWQGDEAFF | TGTGCCAGCCGAGGTTGGCAGGGGGATGAAGCTTTCTTT
TRBJ2-7 | TRBV7-2 | TRBD1 | few | CASSPRDRDFYEQYF | TGTGCCAGCAGCCCCCGGGACAGGGACTTCTACGAGCAGTACTTC
TRBJ2-5 | TRBV11-1 | TRBD2 | few | CASSPFQYPIAGDVGETQYF | TGTGCCAGCAGCCCCTTTCAATATCCCATAGCGGGGGACGTTGGAGAGACCCAGTACTTC
TRBJ2-1 | TRBV6-1 | NA | many | CASTPRGLSYNEQFF | TGTGCCAGCACTCCCCGGGGCCTCTCCTACAATGAGCAGTTCTTC
TRBJ2-7 | TRBV7-8 | TRBD2 | NA | CASSSEAGGYEQYF | TGTGCCAGCAGCTCTGAAGCGGGAGGCTACGAGCAGTACTTC
TRBJ1-1 | TRBV12-3/TRBV12-4 | NA | few | CASSQTEGGTEAFF | TGTGCCAGCAGTCAAACCGAGGGTGGAACTGAAGCTTTCTTT
TRBJ1-5 | TRBV20-1 | TRBD1 | few | CSARDLGQGGQPQHF | TGCAGTGCTAGAGATTTGGGACAGGGAGGTCAGCCCCAGCATTTT
TRBJ1-3 | TRBV20-1 | NA | many | CSASMLGGRSGNTIYF | TGCAGTGCTAGCATGCTGGGTGGGAGGTCTGGAAACACCATATATTTT
TRBJ2-7 | TRBV7-2 | NA | many | CASSLARLGSYEQYF | TGTGCCAGCAGCTTAGCCAGGCTCGGCAGCTACGAGCAGTACTTC
TRBJ2-1 | TRBV10-3 | TRBD2 | few | CAIRPTSGESYNEQFF | TGTGCCATCAGACCGACTAGCGGGGAATCCTACAATGAGCAGTTCTTC
TRBJ2-3 | TRBV11-1 | TRBD1 | NA | CASSLAGLRGLPHTDTQYF | TGTGCCAGCAGCTTAGCGGGGTTAAGGGGGCTACCGCACACAGATACGCAGTATTTT
TRBJ2-5 | TRBV12-3/TRBV12-4 | TRBD2 | few | CASSPWTSGGETQYF | TGTGCCAGCAGTCCCTGGACTAGCGGGGGTGAGACCCAGTACTTC
TRBJ2-4 | TRBV18 | TRBD1 | NA | CASSVATGVVKNIQYF | TGTGCCAGCTCAGTCGCGACAGGGGTAGTCAAAAACATTCAGTACTTC
TRBJ2-1 | TRBV3-1 | TRBD1 | NA | CASSPQGEMGNEQFF | TGTGCCAGCAGTCCCCAGGGGGAGATGGGCAATGAGCAGTTCTTC
TRBJ2-7 | TRBV7-2 | NA | many | CASSLAGNSYEQYF | TGTGCCAGCAGCTTAGCGGGGAACAGCTACGAGCAGTACTTC
TRBJ1-2 | TRBV12-3/TRBV12-4 | NA | few | CASRQFRGYTF | TGTGCCAGCAGACAATTTAGGGGCTACACCTTC
TRBJ2-3 | TRBV6-6 | NA | few | CASSYSTRDTQYF | TGTGCCAGCAGTTACTCGACTAGAGATACGCAGTATTTT
TRBJ1-5 | TRBV5-5 | TRBD1 | few | CASSQGQTSNQPQHF | TGTGCCAGCAGCCAGGGACAGACGAGCAATCAGCCCCAGCATTTT